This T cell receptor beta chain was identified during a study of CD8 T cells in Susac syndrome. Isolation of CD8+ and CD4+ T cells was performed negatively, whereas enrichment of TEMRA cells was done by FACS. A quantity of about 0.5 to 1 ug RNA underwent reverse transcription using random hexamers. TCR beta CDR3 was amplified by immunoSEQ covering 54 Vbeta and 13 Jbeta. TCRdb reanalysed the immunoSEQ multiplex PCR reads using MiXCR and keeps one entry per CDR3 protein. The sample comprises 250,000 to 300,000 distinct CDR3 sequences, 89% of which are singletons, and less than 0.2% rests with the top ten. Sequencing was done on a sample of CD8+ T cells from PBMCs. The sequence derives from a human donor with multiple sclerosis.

CDR3 residues: CASSLFRPLTGELFF. CDR3 DNA: TGTGCCAGCAGCTTGTTCCGGCCGCTCACCGGGGAGCTGTTTTTT. V is TRBV5-6 and J is TRBJ2-2; D is unresolved. From germline, CDR1 is SGHDT and CDR2 YYEEEE. Trimming left V 1 base short and J 4 bases short, with 11 bases between. The CDR3 is 15 residues long.